Below are 30 T cell receptor beta chains sequenced from a single sample in a study of human CD8 memory T cell subsets (dated by TCRdb to 2020 to 2022). A Human TCR Profiling Kit was used to prepare UMI-labeled 5' RACE TCRbeta libraries. Following reprocessing of the reads by TCRdb, the data hold one row per CDR3 protein sequence and no DNA is available. The sample table holds about 5,000 distinct CDR3 sequences. 20% to 25% of the sample belongs to the ten largest clones. The material sequenced was CD8+ T cells from PBMCs. Receptor source: a human donor in good health.

In terms of frequency, this clonotype is medium-sized. The rearrangement links TRBV6-4 to TRBJ2-1; TCRdb outputs TRBD1, but without DNA this stays unchecked. CDR1 MRHNA and CDR2 SNTAGT come from the germline V gene. The CDR3 runs 15 residues. CDR3 protein: CASSSGGDPGNEQFF.

V usage is TRBV2 and J usage is TRBJ2-7; TCRdb designates TRBD2, a call that cannot be tested without DNA. The CDR3 covers 13 residues. Germline CDR1 and CDR2: SNHLY and FYNNEI. The chain's CDR3 is CASSESTRREQYF. Full variable domain (outside the CDR3, taken from reference TRBV2 and TRBJ2-7): EPEVTQTPSHQVTQMGQEVILRCVPISNHLYFYWYRQILGQKVEFLVSFYNNEISEKSEIFDDQFSVERPDGSNFTLKIRSTKLEDSAMYFCASSESTRREQYFGPGTRLTVT.

The chain recombines TRBV6-4 with TRBJ2-1; TCRdb's D call of TRBD2 is untestable without DNA. This CDR3 comprises 15 residues. Per the germline V gene, CDR1 is MRHNA and CDR2 is SNTAGT. The CDR3 here is CASSSTSGGGNEQFF.

Frequency places this clonotype as medium-sized. The chain joins TRBV6-4 to TRBJ2-3; TCRdb gives TRBD2 as the D gene, but with no DNA this cannot be confirmed. CDR3 length: 15 amino acids. CDR1 and CDR2 (germline): MRHNA, SNTAGT. CDR3 protein: CASSATSGSTDTQYF.

By frequency, this clonotype is medium-sized. The genes are TRBV15 and TRBJ2-3; TCRdb indicates TRBD1, and absent DNA this call remains unverified. The CDR3 is 15 amino acids. Germline-derived CDR1 and CDR2 are LNHNV and YYDKDF (reference sequence). The CDR3 region is CATSSLTGTPDTQYF.

Its frequency marks this clonotype as medium-sized (0.01 to 0.1%). The J gene is TRBJ2-5, the V gene TRBV23-1; absent DNA, TCRdb's TRBD2 call cannot be checked. TRBV23-1 is reported as an ORF; its role is uncertain. The length of the CDR3 is 15 residues. The chain's CDR3 is CASSQSCGRQETQYF.

This chain uses TRBV6-1 with TRBJ2-7; TCRdb's D call of TRBD1 is untestable without DNA. CDR3 length: 15 residues. The V gene's germline CDR1 is MNHNS and CDR2 SASEGT. CDR3 sequence: CASSEIWGQAYEQYF.

This chain joins TRBV4-2 and TRBJ2-2; the TCRdb call, TRBD1, lacks DNA for checking. This CDR3 is built from 18 residues. The V gene's germline CDR1 is LGHNA and CDR2 YNFKEQ. This CDR3 reads CASSQAGAGAGNTGELFF.

The chain recombines TRBV27 with TRBJ2-7; without DNA, the TCRdb call of TRBD1 cannot be checked. The CDR3 is 14 amino acids. The germline V gene has CDR1 MNHEY and CDR2 SMNVEV (reference sequence). The CDR3 loop reads CASSHRDRVYEQYF.

This chain uses TRBV12-3 or TRBV12-4 with TRBJ2-1; TCRdb proposes TRBD2, but this gene call is untestable without DNA. There are 18 residues in the CDR3. This CDR3 reads CASSSSDHSVSAYNEQFF.

This clonotype is identified as large (0.1 to 1%) from frequency. This chain joins TRBV6-4 and TRBJ2-4; with no DNA, the TCRdb D assignment of TRBD1 cannot be verified. Looked up from germline, CDR1 is MRHNA and CDR2 is SNTAGT. The CDR3 contains 14 residues. This chain's CDR3 is CASSEQGDKNIQYF.

The V gene is TRBV6-2 or TRBV6-3, the J gene TRBJ2-5. This CDR3 is built from 14 residues. Per germline, CDR1 MNHEY and CDR2 SVGEGT. The CDR3 sequence is CASSDLGVPGAQYF.

The chain is built from TRBV25-1 and TRBJ2-1; TCRdb gives TRBD2 as the D gene, but with no DNA this cannot be confirmed. CDR3 length: 16 residues. Per the germline V gene, CDR1 is MGHDK and CDR2 is SYGVNS. The CDR3 here is CASSEDSGRPYNEQFF.

The genes are TRBV12-3 or TRBV12-4 and TRBJ2-7; TCRdb names TRBD1, which stays unverified in the absence of DNA. The CDR3 is made up of 15 amino acids. This CDR3 is CASSFYRVASYEQYF.

V and J are TRBV20-1 and TRBJ2-1; TCRdb reports TRBD1, a call that lacks DNA to check it against. There are 14 residues in the CDR3. CDR1 and CDR2 (germline): DFQATT, SNEGSKA (reference sequence). The CDR3 reads CSARMDRGVYEQFF.

The V and J genes are TRBV20-1 and TRBJ2-7; the TCRdb call, TRBD2, lacks DNA for checking. CDR1 and CDR2 (germline): DFQATT, SNEGSKA (reference sequence). The CDR3 runs 14 residues. CDR3 residues: CSAPDQREPYEQYF.

V usage is TRBV14 and J usage is TRBJ2-7; the TCRdb call, TRBD2, lacks DNA for checking. Germline V gene sequence: CDR1 SGHDN, CDR2 FVKESK. CDR3 length: 14 amino acids. CDR3 residues: CASSYEGPAYEQYF.

The chain couples TRBV20-1 to TRBJ2-1; TCRdb's D call, TRBD2, is unchecked because there is no DNA. The CDR3 covers 16 residues. Looked up from germline, CDR1 is DFQATT and CDR2 is SNEGSKA (reference sequence). Here the CDR3 reads CSARSSGGPSYNEQFF.

The chain couples TRBV6-4 to TRBJ2-1; TCRdb gives TRBD2 as the D gene, but with no DNA this cannot be confirmed. The CDR3 sequence is 14 residues long. Germline lookup yields CDR1 MRHNA and CDR2 SNTAGT. The CDR3 sequence is CASSETSENNEQFF.

The chain couples TRBV4-2 to TRBJ2-2; TCRdb's assignment of TRBD1 cannot be checked, as there is no DNA. The CDR3 contains 14 residues. CDR1 is LGHNA and CDR2 is YNFKEQ in the germline V gene. The CDR3 spells CASSQGDPTGELFF.

CDR3 protein: CATSRDYGARQETQYF. This sequence joins TRBV15 and TRBJ2-5; TCRdb names TRBD2, which stays unverified in the absence of DNA. The CDR3 sequence is 16 residues long. The germline V gene encodes CDR1 LNHNV and CDR2 YYDKDF (reference sequence). Full variable domain (missing parts from reference TRBV15 and TRBJ2-5): DAMVIQNPRYQVTQFGKPVTLSCSQTLNHNVMYWYQQKSSQAPKLLFHYYDKDFNNEADTPDNFQSRRPNTSFCFLDIRSPGLGDTAMYLCATSRDYGARQETQYFGPGTRLLVL.

V is TRBV6-4 and J is TRBJ2-1; the D call from TCRdb, TRBD1, cannot be confirmed without DNA. The CDR3 contains 15 residues. Germline CDR1 and CDR2: MRHNA and SNTAGT. The CDR3 loop is CASSDEGQGFHEQFF.

V and J are TRBV2 and TRBJ1-1. From germline, CDR1 is SNHLY and CDR2 FYNNEI. The CDR3 length is 11 residues. Here the CDR3 reads CASGRSTEAFF. The whole variable domain, filled in from reference TRBV2 and TRBJ1-1, reads EPEVTQTPSHQVTQMGQEVILRCVPISNHLYFYWYRQILGQKVEFLVSFYNNEISEKSEIFDDQFSVERPDGSNFTLKIRSTKLEDSAMYFCASGRSTEAFFGQGTRLTVV.

Judged by frequency, this clonotype is medium-sized. The chain has TRBV7-9 and TRBJ2-7. CDR3 size: 13 residues. In germline, CDR1 is SEHNR, CDR2 FQNEAQ (reference sequence). The CDR3 sequence: CASSQVSSYEQYF.

V is TRBV10-2 and J is TRBJ1-5. Germline V gene sequence: CDR1 WSHSY, CDR2 SAAADI. This CDR3 contains 14 residues. This chain's CDR3 is CASSEEREVQPQHF.

V usage is TRBV25-1 and J usage is TRBJ2-2; the TRBD2 assignment by TCRdb is unverifiable without DNA. The CDR3 runs to 17 residues. CDR1 and CDR2 from the germline V gene are MGHDK and SYGVNS. This CDR3 is CASSEYRANEDTGELFF.

This chain connects TRBV29-1 to TRBJ2-1; TCRdb's D call, TRBD2, is unchecked because there is no DNA. Looked up from germline, CDR1 is SQVTM and CDR2 is ANQGSEA. The CDR3 has 14 amino acids. The CDR3 loop is CSVGLADSYNEQFF.

The CDR3 here is CASSDPASNEKLFF. The J gene is TRBJ1-4, the V gene TRBV25-1; checking the TCRdb D call of TRBD1 is not possible without DNA. Germline values: CDR1 MGHDK, CDR2 SYGVNS. This CDR3 has 14 residues.

This rearrangement joins TRBV20-1 to TRBJ1-2; TCRdb selects TRBD1, and the lack of DNA leaves this call unchecked. This CDR3 is built from 16 residues. Per germline, CDR1 DFQATT and CDR2 SNEGSKA (reference sequence). This CDR3 reads CSARKHPDRPNYGYTF.

The chain combines TRBV20-1 with TRBJ1-1; TCRdb indicates TRBD1, and absent DNA this call remains unverified. This CDR3 comprises 14 residues. Germline V lookup: CDR1 DFQATT, CDR2 SNEGSKA (reference sequence). The CDR3 loop is CSARVPGMNTEAFF.